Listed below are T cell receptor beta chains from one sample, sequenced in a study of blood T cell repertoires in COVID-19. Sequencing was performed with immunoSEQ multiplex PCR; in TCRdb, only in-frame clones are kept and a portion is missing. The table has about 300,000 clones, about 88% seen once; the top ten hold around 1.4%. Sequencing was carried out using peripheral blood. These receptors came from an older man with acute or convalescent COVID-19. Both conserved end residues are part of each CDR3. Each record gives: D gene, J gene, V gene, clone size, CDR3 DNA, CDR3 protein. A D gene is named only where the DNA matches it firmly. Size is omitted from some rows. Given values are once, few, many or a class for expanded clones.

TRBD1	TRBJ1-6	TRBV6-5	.	TGTGCCAGCAGTTACATGACAGGGATCGGTTCACCCCTCCACTTT	CASSYMTGIGSPLHF
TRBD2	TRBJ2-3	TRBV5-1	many	TGCGCCAGCAGCTTGCGTGGCGGGGGGGAAGTCCAGCAGTATTTT	CASSLRGGGEVQQYF
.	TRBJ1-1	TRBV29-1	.	TGCAGCGTTTCCAAATACGACAGGAAAGCTTTCTTT	CSVSKYDRKAFF
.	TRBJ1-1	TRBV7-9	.	TGTGCCAGCAGCTTATCGGGGGTACTCGCTTTCTTT	CASSLSGVLAFF
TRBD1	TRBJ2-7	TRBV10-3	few	TGTGCCATCAGTGAGTCGGGACAGGGCTACTACGAGCAGTACTTC	CAISESGQGYYEQYF
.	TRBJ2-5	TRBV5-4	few	TGTGCCAGCAGCTTGAGACAGACAGCGCAAGAGACCCAGTACTTC	CASSLRQTAQETQYF
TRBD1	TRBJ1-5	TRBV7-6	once	TGTGCCAGCAGCCCGGGACAGAATCAGCCCCAGCATTTT	CASSPGQNQPQHF
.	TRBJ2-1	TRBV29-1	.	TGCAGCGTTGATACCAGGTTCCACTACAATGAGCAGTTCTTC	CSVDTRFHYNEQFF
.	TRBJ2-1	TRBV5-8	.	TGTGCCAGCAGCTTGGGTAAATTCTCCTACAATGAGCAGTTCTTC	CASSLGKFSYNEQFF
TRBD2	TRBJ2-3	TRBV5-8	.	TGTGCCAGCAGCCTATTGCGGGGGGGAAGCACAGATACGCAGTATTTT	CASSLLRGGSTDTQYF
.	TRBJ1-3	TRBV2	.	TGTGCCAGCAGTGACAGGGGAAACACCATATATTTT	CASSDRGNTIYF